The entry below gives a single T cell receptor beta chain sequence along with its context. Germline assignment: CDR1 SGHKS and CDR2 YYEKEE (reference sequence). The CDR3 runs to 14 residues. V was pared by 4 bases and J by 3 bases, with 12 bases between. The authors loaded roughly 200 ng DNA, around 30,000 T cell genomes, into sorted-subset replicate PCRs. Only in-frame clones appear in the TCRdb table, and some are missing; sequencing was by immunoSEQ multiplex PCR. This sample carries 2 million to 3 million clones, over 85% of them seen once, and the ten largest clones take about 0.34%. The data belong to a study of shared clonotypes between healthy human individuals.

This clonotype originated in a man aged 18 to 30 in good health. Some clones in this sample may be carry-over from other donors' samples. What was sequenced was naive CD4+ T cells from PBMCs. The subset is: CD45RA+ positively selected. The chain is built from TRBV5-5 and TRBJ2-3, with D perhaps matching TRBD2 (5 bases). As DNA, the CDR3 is TGTGCCAGCAGCCTCCTTCTAGCAACAGATACGCAGTATTTT. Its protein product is CASSLLLATDTQYF.